The rows below give T cell receptor beta chains drawn from one sample of a study of regulatory T cells in long-lasting Graves disease. TCRdb analysed the multiplex PCR reads with MiXCR anew, one entry per CDR3 protein. This table has roughly 560,000 distinct CDR3 sequences, roughly a sixth appearing once. These records were also assigned to another study, of T cells in Graves' hyperthyroidism and ophthalmopathy.

Sequenced here: peripheral blood mononuclear cells (PBMCs), sampled at new diagnosis, from a patient treated with antithyroid drugs. These TCRs come from a woman aged 35-60 years with Graves disease. CDR3s include the opening cysteine and the closing phenylalanine or tryptophan.

j_call v_call cdr3_aa
TRBJ2-6 TRBV6-1 CASSEAIRGAGANVLTF
TRBJ1-6 TRBV10-2 CASRDPRGISNSPLHF
TRBJ1-5 TRBV18 CASSPPPGVQPQHF
TRBJ1-1 TRBV12-3/TRBV12-4 CASTSGYTEAFF
TRBJ1-3 TRBV29-1 CSVRDSSSGNTIYF
TRBJ2-5 TRBV10-3 CASQGGEGQQETQYF
TRBJ1-6 TRBV3-1 CASSPGTRNSPLHF
TRBJ1-6 TRBV6-9 CASSYSGTKRTALHF
TRBJ1-6 TRBV30 CAWSPRNRDTSNSPLHF
TRBJ2-7 TRBV12-3/TRBV12-4 CASSFLTGYEQYF
TRBJ1-1 TRBV7-9 CASSWGRGVAEAFF
TRBJ1-3 TRBV12-3/TRBV12-4 CASSFAGGSGNTIYF